This T cell receptor beta chain was sequenced for a study of T cell responses to AZD1222 COVID-19 vaccine listed by TCRdb under 2021. With respect to the entire study: A total of 233 trial participants underwent TCR sequencing, of whom about 210 had received two doses of AZD1222 and approximately 26 had received two doses of the MenACWY control vaccine. Trial participants were enrolled by age into subgroups of 18-55, 56-69 and 70-plus years, and around 150, 28 and 57 TCR-sequenced participants, respectively, were included in these subgroups. Broad study findings and their caveats: The 56-69-year group was small, and its depth increase did not reach significance, likely because of low power. The whole spike protein was spanned by vaccine-associated CD4 TCRs, and dominant responses were seen in regions 160-218 and 743-854. Only five to seven AZD1222 recipients were SARS-CoV-2 seropositive at baseline, limiting conclusions about previously exposed vaccinees. Epitopes outside the regions mutated in the B.1.351 and B.1.1.7 variants were reportedly recognized by nearly half of the unique spike-specific TCRs. Because no day 14 peak-response samples were available, the repertoires could be characterized only after the peak T cell response. Most participants were white British and females outnumbered males, and the authors suggested that clonal diversity may have been underestimated. After two AZD1222 doses, spike-specific TCR breadth and depth were significantly higher than at day 0 and than in MenACWY recipients.

Comment on this clone: It lacks a known antigen. One base away there is no much larger clone; base qualities are not given.

V loses 2 bases of germline sequence and J loses 5 bases, and the interval between the two ends is 1 base. As encoded in the germline V gene, CDR1 is ENHRY while CDR2 is SYGVKD. There are 11 amino acids in the CDR3, from cysteine to phenylalanine inclusive. Only the CDR3 region is kept as DNA, spanning 33 bases read in frame from base 1. Read against the paper, the sample's time point label means: about 28 days (+/-7) after the second vaccine dose. AZD1222 recipients with second doses at about 4 weeks or about 12 weeks were pooled, because spike-specific TCR depth and breadth did not differ between schedules. The vaccinee samples were drawn from two UK trials, COV001 and COV002, one of which was a single-blind randomized controlled phase 2/3 trial testing AZD1222 (ChAdOx1 nCoV-19) in healthy adults. Trial participant PBMC samples were collected at day 0 and day 28 after the second dose for TCRbeta chain sequencing.

The CDR3 regions of human TCRbeta chains were subjected to immunosequencing. The source study handled its data this way. Repertoire TCRs were matched against a reference library of SARS-CoV-2-specific TCRs generated with the MIRA antigen-specificity platform. Breadth was defined as the fraction of unique TCRs that were SARS-CoV-2-associated, and depth was defined as the fraction of total T cells that were SARS-CoV-2-associated. Using the MIRA data, each spike-specific TCR was assigned both to the spike region to which the TCR was reactive and to a CD4 or CD8 class. Log10-transformed breadth and depth values were compared by one-way ANOVA with Sidak's multiple comparisons tests. Not all clones reach the TCRdb copy of this immuneACCESS table, which keeps in-frame sequences only. Checked studies attribute under half of the gap to unresolved V genes and leave the rest unexplained. The D gene and trimming were derived from the DNA, and the V and J assignments and clone size from that table. In all, the sample holds more than 85,000 clones, and 85% to 90% of those were seen once. The ten largest make up 44% of the sample.

Here the chain combines TRBV10-3 and TRBJ2-1, with the D gene uncertain. The receptor's source is an adult who received the AZD1222 COVID-19 vaccine. The sequenced sample was peripheral blood, obtained 28 days after the second AZD1222 dose. For the CDR3, the sequence is CAISENNEQFF. At the DNA level, the sequence is TGTGCCATCAGTGAGAACAATGAGCAGTTCTTC.